This T cell receptor (beta chain) came from a study of cytomegalovirus exposure and HLA in healthy donors. The study ran its PCR with 60 Vbeta and 13 Jbeta primers. The repertoire was sequenced with immunoSEQ multiplex PCR; TCRdb's copy has only in-frame clones and lacks some. The sample carries tens of thousands of clones, 73% recorded once. Sequencing was performed on PBMCs. This clonotype originated in a man in his fifties in good health and CMV-seronegative.

The DNA for the CDR3 is TGTGCCAGCAGCTTAGATGGCGACAGTTACAATGAGCAGTTCTTC. The encoded protein is CASSLDGDSYNEQFF. The chain carries TRBV11-2 and TRBJ2-1; D might be TRBD1 (5 bases). In germline, CDR1 is SGHAT, CDR2 FQNNGV. The CDR3 has 15 residues. Trimming took 0 bases from V and 4 from J, leaving 10 bases between them.